This T cell receptor beta chain was documented in a study of cytomegalovirus exposure and HLA in healthy donors. Germline CDR1 is LNHDA and CDR2 is SQIVND (reference sequence). V was pared by 4 bases and J by 3 bases, with 2 bases of the junction left unmatched. The CDR3 is made up of 15 amino acids. The PCR contained 60 Vbeta and 13 Jbeta primers. Data came from immunoSEQ multiplex PCR; TCRdb stores just in-frame clones and leaves some out. The table has some 100,000 clones, more than 60% seen once. This sequence was found in a woman between 18 and 29 years old in good health and CMV-seropositive. This chain connects TRBV19 to TRBJ2-1, with 11 bases that match TRBD2. Sample: PBMCs. CDR3 bases: TGTGCCAGTAGTAGCCTAGCGGGAGGCTACAATGAGCAGTTCTTC. Translation: CASSSLAGGYNEQFF.